The next 30 T cell receptor beta chains were all read from a single sample in a study of shared clonotypes between healthy human individuals. The table came from immunoSEQ multiplex PCR; TCRdb's copy has only in-frame clones and leaves some out. Of hundreds of thousands of clones in the sample, 75% to 85% were seen once. Sequenced: PBMCs. These TCRs come from a woman aged 40 to 50 in good health. Some clones in this sample may be carry-over from other donors' samples.

This clone was picked up a small number of times. The sample holds other DNA sequences that translate to the same CDR3. J is TRBJ2-7 and V is TRBV29-1; TRBD2 matches 8 bases. CDR1 and CDR2 (germline): SQVTM, ANQGSEA. V lost 5 bases to trimming and J lost 2 bases; unmatched junction nucleotides: 5. This CDR3 is 13 amino acids long. CDR3 sequence (DNA): TGCAGCGTTCGTACTAGCGGAACCTACGAGCAGTACTTC. This encodes CSVRTSGTYEQYF.

J is TRBJ2-7 and V is TRBV23-1; 9 nucleotides align to TRBD2. TRBV23-1 is an ORF, and what it does is uncertain. The CDR3 has 14 residues. V trimming: 8 bases; J trimming: 0 bases; junction bases outside the gene matches: 5. Here the CDR3 reads CASGWTSVSYEQYF. The CDR3 DNA reads TGCGCCAGCGGCTGGACTAGCGTCTCCTACGAGCAGTACTTC.

The chain carries TRBV19 and TRBJ2-4; D is undetermined. The germline V and J ends were trimmed by 5 bases and 0 bases, with 14 bases remaining between them. CDR1 is LNHDA and CDR2 is SQIVND in the germline V gene (reference sequence). The CDR3 totals 16 residues. The CDR3 sequence: CASSSPALLAKNIQYF. Written as DNA, the CDR3 is TGTGCCAGTAGTTCCCCAGCCTTGCTAGCCAAAAACATTCAGTACTTC.

V and J are TRBV5-1 and TRBJ2-7; 15 bases map to TRBD2. J was trimmed by 0 bases and V by 4 bases; bases with no gene match: 11. The length of the CDR3 is 19 residues. The germline gives CDR1 SGHRS, CDR2 YFSETQ. This chain's CDR3 is CASSAGLAGGLISSYEQYF. In DNA, the CDR3 is TGCGCCAGCAGCGCGGGACTAGCGGGAGGTTTAATAAGCTCCTACGAGCAGTACTTC.

This chain links TRBV5-6 with TRBJ2-5, with 8 bases aligning to TRBD1. Germline V CDR1 and CDR2: SGHDT, YYEEEE. The CDR3 covers 17 residues. Unmatched junction bases numbered 13, after V lost 0 bases and J lost 6 bases. CDR3 sequence (DNA): TGTGCCAGCAGCTTGGGGCCGTCGGGGCAGGGGGCGAAGACCCAGTACTTC. As protein: CASSLGPSGQGAKTQYF.

In regard to this clone: Different DNA sequences within this sample yield the same CDR3. The chain recombines TRBV19 with TRBJ2-7; TRBD2 matches 8 bases. CDR3 length equals 15 residues. V dropped 5 bases and J dropped 1; count of bases not matched to a gene: 7. CDR1 LNHDA and CDR2 SQIVND come from the germline V gene (reference sequence). CDR3 residues: CASSPGTSGSYEQYF. The CDR3 bases are TGTGCCAGTAGTCCAGGTACTAGCGGTTCCTACGAGCAGTACTTC.

The rearrangement uses TRBV6-6 and TRBJ2-7, with D perhaps given as TRBD1 or TRBD2 (7 bases each). Germline loops: CDR1 MNHNY, CDR2 SVGAGI (reference sequence). V was cut by 4 bases and J by 6 bases, with 16 bases left in between. This CDR3 is built from 14 residues. The CDR3, as DNA: TGTGCCAGCAGTTTTTATCAGGGGGGGGTCGAGCAGTACTTC. It is translated as CASSFYQGGVEQYF.

The chain uses TRBV4-1 and TRBJ2-4; TRBD1 matches at 7 bases. Germline V CDR1 and CDR2: MGHRA, YSYEKL. The CDR3 is 15 amino acids. V gave up 2 bases and J gave up 3 bases; unmatched junction bases: 4. The CDR3: CASSQNRGDKNIQYF. CDR3 bases: TGCGCCAGCAGCCAAAACAGGGGTGACAAAAACATTCAGTACTTC.

The chain uses TRBV9 and TRBJ1-2; TRBD1 aligns across 8 bases. The CDR3 consists of 19 residues. Looked up from germline, CDR1 is SGDLS and CDR2 is YYNGEE. The J segment lost 8 bases and the V segment lost 3 bases, leaving 24 bases of the junction unmatched. CDR3 sequence reads: CASSAFPGGRGGPPAGYTF. The CDR3, as DNA: TGTGCCAGCAGCGCCTTCCCAGGGGGCAGGGGGGGTCCCCCGGCGGGCTACACCTTC.

The rearrangement joins TRBV6-1 to TRBJ2-1; no clear D. The CDR3 totals 14 residues. Germline lookup yields CDR1 MNHNS and CDR2 SASEGT. V was shortened by 3 bases and J by 4 bases, with 10 bases between the two germline ends. The DNA of the CDR3 is TGTGCCAGCAGTGATGGGATTGCGTACAATGAGCAGTTCTTC. This encodes CASSDGIAYNEQFF.

This chain links TRBV10-1 with TRBJ2-3; the match to TRBD1 covers 7 bases. The V and J ends lost 2 bases and 0 bases, in that order; junction bases with no gene match: 17. Germline V gene sequence: CDR1 WNHNN, CDR2 SYGVQD (reference sequence). The CDR3 runs to 20 residues. This chain's CDR3 is CASSEKIGDSLSPSTDTQYF. The CDR3 bases are TGCGCCAGCAGTGAGAAAATAGGGGACAGCCTTAGCCCTAGCACAGATACGCAGTATTTT.

This clone occurred many times. The V gene is TRBV7-6, the J gene TRBJ2-1; a possible D gene is TRBD1 (6 bases). The germline gives CDR1 SGHVS, CDR2 FNYEAQ. The V and J ends lost 1 base and 6 bases respectively, with 10 bases between them. This CDR3 is built from 14 residues. The CDR3 DNA is TGTGCCAGCAGCTTAGAGGACAGCACCAATGAGCAGTTCTTC. Its translation is CASSLEDSTNEQFF.

The chain employs TRBV10-3 and TRBJ1-1, with 8 bases aligning to TRBD1. The germline gives CDR1 ENHRY, CDR2 SYGVKD. The CDR3 covers 14 residues. After removal of 7 bases from V and 6 bases from J, the junction contained 10 bases not matched to a gene. The CDR3 sequence: CAIKPTGGTPEAFF. CDR3 in DNA: TGTGCCATCAAGCCAACAGGGGGGACCCCTGAAGCTTTCTTT.

CDR3 bases: TGTGCCAGCAGTTTAGGGAGACTAGCGAACTACCAAGAGACCCAGTACTTC. It is translated as CASSLGRLANYQETQYF. This chain uses TRBV28 with TRBJ2-5; 8 bases are a match to TRBD2. Germline trimming cut 2 bases from V and 0 bases from J; bases unmatched to any gene: 8. This CDR3 comprises 17 residues. CDR1 MDHEN and CDR2 SYDVKM come from the germline V gene.

The chain combines TRBV9 with TRBJ1-3; D is unresolved. Germline V CDR1 and CDR2: SGDLS, YYNGEE. This CDR3 is built from 14 residues. Deletions cut 4 bases from V and 1 base from J, with 9 bases between. In DNA, the CDR3 is TGTGCCAGCAGCCCCCGTGGTTCTGGAAACACCATATATTTT. Its translation: CASSPRGSGNTIYF. Based on the CDR3 plus reference TRBV9 and TRBJ1-3, the full variable domain is DSGVTQTPKHLITATGQRVTLRCSPRSGDLSVYWYQQSLDQGLQFLIQYYNGEERAKGNILERFSAQQFPDLHSELNLSSLELGDSALYFCASSPRGSGNTIYFGEGSWLTVV.

The count of this clone is one. The chain joins TRBV21-1 to TRBJ2-3. TRBV21-1 is labeled a pseudogene. This CDR3 is built from 14 residues. The CDR3 DNA follows: TGTGCCAGCAGCAAAGGGACCTACACAGATACGCAGTATTTT. This gives the protein CASSKGTYTDTQYF.

The genes are TRBV19 and TRBJ2-2, with D possibly matching TRBD1 (6 bases). V was clipped by 5 bases and J by 1 base, with 11 bases between them. Germline CDR1 LNHDA, CDR2 SQIVND (reference sequence). The CDR3 loop spans 15 amino acids. The CDR3 coding sequence is TGTGCCAGTAGTTTGGGACATCTGAACACCGGGGAGCTGTTTTTT. It translates to CASSLGHLNTGELFF.

The rearrangement joins TRBV9 to TRBJ1-5; D gene unclear. The CDR3 contains 16 residues. With 3 bases removed from V and 3 bases from J, the gap between germline ends came to 16 bases. CDR1 is SGDLS, CDR2 YYNGEE, per germline. The CDR3 DNA sequence: TGTGCCAGCAGCGCCTCCGATTACGCCTACAATCAGCCCCAGCATTTT. This encodes CASSASDYAYNQPQHF.

This clone was recorded once. The V call is TRBV9, the J call TRBJ2-7; 8 nucleotides line up with TRBD2. J gave up 6 bases and V 2 bases, and 7 bases lay outside the gene matches. CDR1 is SGDLS, CDR2 YYNGEE, per germline. The CDR3 length is 14 residues. In DNA, the CDR3 is TGTGCCAGCAGCGTCGGGAGGGGTCCGGGCGAGCAGTACTTC. It translates to CASSVGRGPGEQYF.

This clone was picked up one time. The CDR3 is CASSFGKLAGLETQYF. CDR3 nucleotide sequence: TGTGCCAGCAGCTTCGGGAAACTAGCGGGATTGGAGACCCAGTACTTC. V and J are TRBV11-2 and TRBJ2-5; TRBD2 matches 10 bases. Germline values: CDR1 SGHAT, CDR2 FQNNGV. With V trimmed by 3 bases and J by 5 bases, 9 bases remained unmatched. This CDR3 comprises 16 residues.

The chain couples TRBV2 to TRBJ1-5, with D tentatively TRBD1 (6 bases). The CDR3 is 14 residues long. CDR1 is SNHLY and CDR2 is FYNNEI in the germline V gene. Trimming cost V 2 bases and J 2 bases, with 7 bases left between them. The CDR3 protein is CASSEQGRNQPQHF. The CDR3 DNA reads as TGTGCCAGCAGTGAACAGGGGCGCAATCAGCCCCAGCATTTT.

About this clone itself: One junction end does not reproduce the germline sequence, and a read error may be involved. The chain links TRBV19 to TRBJ2-7; 12 bases align to TRBD2. The CDR3 consists of 15 residues. Per germline, CDR1 LNHDA and CDR2 SQIVND (reference sequence). For the CDR3, the DNA is TGTGCCAGTAGTCCAGGACTAGCGGGGATATACGGGCAGTACTTC. Translating gives CASSPGLAGIYGQYF.

The V call is TRBV30, the J call TRBJ1-1; 8 nucleotides agree with TRBD1. With 0 bases clipped from V and 4 bases from J, the junction kept 7 bases outside the gene matches. The CDR3 spans 15 residues. Looked up from germline, CDR1 is GTSNPN and CDR2 is SVGIG (reference sequence). In nucleotides, the CDR3 is TGTGCCTGGAGTGTACTTGGACAGGGTCCCACTGAAGCTTTCTTT. Its protein is CAWSVLGQGPTEAFF.

As concerns this clone: One end of the junction does not line up with germline, which may come from a read error. Other DNA sequences within the sample encode an identical CDR3. This chain connects TRBV28 to TRBJ1-2; tentatively, D is TRBD1 (5 bases). There are 17 residues in the CDR3. Germline-derived CDR1 and CDR2 are MDHEN and SYDVKM. The CDR3 DNA reads as TGCGCCAGCAGCCATGGAGGGGCCGATCCAAATAACTATGGCTACACCTTC. Translated: CASSHGGADPNNYGYTF.

The rearrangement links TRBV4-3 to TRBJ2-6; unclear D gene. This CDR3 is 15 amino acids long. V was trimmed by 3 bases and J by 0 bases, leaving 6 bases between them. Germline loops: CDR1 LGHNA, CDR2 YSLEER. The CDR3 here is CASSQRNSGANVLTF. CDR3 nucleotide sequence: TGCGCCAGCAGCCAGCGGAACTCTGGGGCCAACGTCCTGACTTTC.

This sequence joins TRBV7-2 and TRBJ2-7; D is possibly TRBD1 (5 bases). Germline loops: CDR1 SGHTA, CDR2 FQGNSA. There are 14 residues in the CDR3. Trimming pared 2 bases from V and 3 bases from J, leaving 11 bases between. The CDR3 DNA follows: TGTGCCAGCAGCTTATCCCAGGGAAACTACGAGCAGTACTTC. Its protein product is CASSLSQGNYEQYF.

This chain joins TRBV29-1 and TRBJ2-2; 10 bases match TRBD2. This CDR3 has 14 amino acids. The germline V gene encodes CDR1 SQVTM and CDR2 ANQGSEA. Trimming at V came to 4 bases and at J to 3 bases, leaving 2 bases not matched to a gene. CDR3: CSVGLAGDTGELFF. CDR3 nucleotides: TGCAGCGTTGGCCTAGCGGGAGACACCGGGGAGCTGTTTTTT.

This chain uses TRBV28 with TRBJ1-4; TRBD1 agrees at 7 bases. V lost 5 bases, J lost 10 bases, and 7 bases stayed unmatched. The CDR3 sequence is 13 residues long. CDR1 is MDHEN, CDR2 SYDVKM, per germline. The CDR3 loop is CASSLGQARKLFF. The CDR3 coding sequence is TGTGCCAGCAGTCTTGGACAGGCCCGAAAACTGTTTTTT.

The gene calls are TRBV19 and TRBJ1-4; TRBD1 is a possible D gene (5 bases). The length of the CDR3 is 15 residues. Trimming pared 7 bases from V and 0 bases from J, leaving 12 bases between. CDR1 LNHDA and CDR2 SQIVND come from the germline V gene (reference sequence). The CDR3 protein is CASTIGGATNEKLFF. The CDR3 region has the DNA TGTGCCAGTACCATTGGGGGTGCAACTAATGAAAAACTGTTTTTT.

In this sample, this clone turned up once. This chain links TRBV6-6 with TRBJ1-1; TRBD1 is a possible D gene (6 bases). Germline-derived CDR1 and CDR2 are MNHNY and SVGAGI (reference sequence). Trimming pared 4 bases from V and 5 bases from J, leaving 8 bases between. The length of the CDR3 is 12 residues. CDR3 region: CASSLQGTEAFF. The CDR3 coding sequence is TGTGCCAGCAGTTTACAGGGAACTGAAGCTTTCTTT.